A single sample gave rise to the 18 T cell receptor beta chains below, sequenced in a study of memory CD4+ T cells and cytomegalovirus serostatus. The data were produced by immunoSEQ multiplex PCR, yet TCRdb's version contains in-frame clones alone and is incomplete. The sample has 85,000 to 100,000 clones; 80% are singletons. Single viable CD3+CD4+CD8-CD45RO+ cells were sorted as the memory CD4+ T cells. Material for sequencing was memory CD4+ T cells from blood. The receptors come from an adult in good health and CMV-seropositive.

This clone appeared many times. The sample carries other DNA sequences with the same CDR3. The V call is TRBV4-2, the J call TRBJ2-3, with 9 positions matching TRBD1. The V gene end was trimmed by 0 bases and the J gene end by 4 bases; junction bases not matched to a gene: 5. Per germline, CDR1 LGHNA and CDR2 YNFKEQ. CDR3 size: 16 residues. CDR3 protein: CASSQERDRAPDTQYF. The CDR3 bases are TGTGCCAGCAGCCAAGAAAGGGACAGGGCCCCAGATACGCAGTATTTT.

A remark on this clone: This sample also contains other DNA sequences that code for the same CDR3. V is TRBV2 and J is TRBJ1-2, with a tentative D call TRBD1 (6 bases). The CDR3 loop spans 16 amino acids. Trimming stripped 0 bases from V and 1 base from J, with 12 bases between. The germline gives CDR1 SNHLY, CDR2 FYNNEI. The CDR3 region has the DNA TGTGCCAGCAGTGAAGCTTCGACAGGAAATAACTATGGCTACACCTTC. Its translation: CASSEASTGNNYGYTF.

The CDR3 protein is CASSLGATIQETQYF. CDR3 in DNA: TGCGCCAGCAGCTTGGGGGCGACGATCCAAGAGACCCAGTACTTC. The J gene is TRBJ2-5, the V gene TRBV5-1; no firm D call. Trimming left V 0 bases short and J 1 base short, with 10 bases between. The CDR3 extends over 15 amino acids. Per the germline V gene, CDR1 is SGHRS and CDR2 is YFSETQ.

In its sample, this clone was seen a few times. The V gene is TRBV7-2, the J gene TRBJ2-1; D unclear. This CDR3 is built from 14 residues. The V end was cut by 2 bases, the J end by 12 bases, with 17 bases between. Per germline, CDR1 SGHTA and CDR2 FQGNSA. CDR3 amino acids: CASSLFGETKGQFF. Here the CDR3 DNA reads TGTGCCAGCAGCTTATTTGGGGAAACTAAGGGGCAGTTCTTC.

This chain connects TRBV11-2 to TRBJ2-1, with TRBD2 matching over 7 bases. V trimming: 0 bases; J trimming: 6 bases; junction bases outside the gene matches: 8. Per germline, CDR1 SGHAT and CDR2 FQNNGV. CDR3 length: 16 residues. This CDR3 is CASSLDNAGVSNEQFF. As DNA, the CDR3 is TGTGCCAGCAGCTTAGATAACGCGGGGGTTAGCAATGAGCAGTTCTTC.

The sample holds one count of this clone. The chain couples TRBV28 to TRBJ2-2, with 9 positions matching TRBD1. CDR3 size: 15 residues. Germline V gene lookup returns CDR1 MDHEN and CDR2 SYDVKM. V was pared by 3 bases and J by 6 bases, with 5 bases of the junction left unmatched. The DNA for the CDR3 is TGTGCCAGCAGTTTCAGACAGGGGGATGCCGGGGAGCTGTTTTTT. Its translation is CASSFRQGDAGELFF.

The chain couples TRBV7-9 to TRBJ2-6; the D gene is possibly TRBD1 (5 bases). This CDR3 has 14 amino acids. Germline assignment: CDR1 SEHNR and CDR2 FQNEAQ (reference sequence). V gave up 10 bases and J gave up 4 bases, with 14 bases separating them. CDR3 residues: CAIWVGQGANVLTF. For the CDR3, the DNA is TGTGCCATCTGGGTGGGGCAGGGGGCCAACGTCCTGACTTTC.

This clone was counted once. The J gene is TRBJ2-2, the V gene TRBV5-1; D uncertain. Trimming left V 2 bases short and J 0 bases short, with 11 bases between. This CDR3 is built from 16 residues. The germline gives CDR1 SGHRS, CDR2 YFSETQ. The CDR3 loop reads CASSFNSLANTGELFF. The CDR3 region has the DNA TGCGCCAGCAGCTTTAATAGTTTAGCGAACACCGGGGAGCTGTTTTTT.

The chain combines TRBV19 with TRBJ1-1; D perhaps matches TRBD1 (6 bases). The V and J ends lost 6 bases and 3 bases respectively, with 23 bases between them. The germline gives CDR1 LNHDA, CDR2 SQIVND (reference sequence). The length of the CDR3 is 17 residues. The CDR3 reads CASRWTTRRGADTEAFF. In DNA, the CDR3 is TGTGCCAGTAGATGGACCACACGGCGGGGGGCGGACACTGAAGCTTTCTTT.

This sequence joins TRBV7-8 and TRBJ2-1; maybe TRBD2 (5 bases). CDR1 is SGHVS, CDR2 FQNEAQ, per germline. With 3 bases removed from V and 0 bases from J, the gap between germline ends came to 12 bases. CDR3 size: 16 residues. The CDR3 loop reads CASSFEGLASYNEQFF. In nucleotides, the CDR3 is TGTGCCAGCAGCTTTGAGGGTTTGGCCTCCTACAATGAGCAGTTCTTC.

This clone has more than one count but fewer than ten. In DNA, the CDR3 is TGTGCCAGCAGTCCCCGACCGCGTGGAAATGAAAAACTGTTTTTT. It yields the protein CASSPRPRGNEKLFF. This chain links TRBV27 with TRBJ1-4; no reliable D call. The CDR3 covers 15 residues. Germline V gene data show CDR1 as MNHEY and CDR2 as SMNVEV (reference sequence). Between the trimmed V and J ends, which lost 5 bases and 5 bases, there was a span of 15 bases.

The chain links TRBV27 to TRBJ2-5, with D possibly matching TRBD2 (5 bases). V dropped 2 bases and J dropped 4 bases, with 17 bases sitting between them. The germline V gene has CDR1 MNHEY and CDR2 SMNVEV (reference sequence). The CDR3 runs to 16 residues. CDR3 bases: TGTGCCAGCAGTTTAGGTTGGGCTAGCAATCTAGAGACCCAGTACTTC. Encoded protein: CASSLGWASNLETQYF.

The chain carries TRBV7-9 and TRBJ1-4; D might be TRBD1 (6 bases). Trimming took off 5 bases at V and 4 bases at J, with 11 bases between the two ends. Germline assignment: CDR1 SEHNR and CDR2 FQNEAQ (reference sequence). The CDR3 sequence is 14 residues long. DNA for the CDR3: TGTGCCAGCAGCCCGCCACAGGGTAATGAAAAACTGTTTTTT. Protein sequence: CASSPPQGNEKLFF.

This clone was seen a handful of times. The chain joins TRBV7-9 to TRBJ2-7; 8 positions match TRBD1. The CDR3 covers 14 residues. V gave up 4 bases and J gave up 7 bases; unmatched junction bases: 9. Germline loops: CDR1 SEHNR, CDR2 FQNEAQ (reference sequence). Here the CDR3 reads CASSSRRGPREQYF. The CDR3 DNA reads TGTGCCAGCAGCTCCCGCAGGGGGCCGCGGGAGCAGTACTTC.

V is TRBV28 and J is TRBJ1-1, with TRBD1 matching over 10 bases. The CDR3 is 15 residues long. Germline V gene data show CDR1 as MDHEN and CDR2 as SYDVKM. J gave up 1 base and V 7 bases, and 6 bases lay outside the gene matches. The CDR3 nucleotides read TGTGCCAGCATCACGACAGGGGGCGGGAACACTGAAGCTTTCTTT. Residues: CASITTGGGNTEAFF.

The V call is TRBV6-1, the J call TRBJ1-2; 7 bases align to TRBD1. Germline lookup yields CDR1 MNHNS and CDR2 SASEGT. The CDR3 is made up of 14 amino acids. The ends lost 4 bases at V and 4 bases at J; junction bases unmatched: 6. CDR3 coding DNA: TGTGCCAGCAGTGTGGGGGACAGACCCTATGGCTACACCTTC. Translating gives CASSVGDRPYGYTF.

The chain couples TRBV7-3 to TRBJ2-5; no firm D call. V was pared by 2 bases and J by 2 bases, with 15 bases between. Germline V lookup: CDR1 SGHTA, CDR2 FQGTGA. The CDR3 has 16 residues. The CDR3 sequence is CASSLDTAGSQETQYF. The CDR3 nucleotides are TGTGCCAGCAGCTTAGATACGGCAGGTTCACAAGAGACCCAGTACTTC.

V gene TRBV29-1 combines with J gene TRBJ2-5; D remains ambiguous. The V end lost 7 bases, the J end lost 4 bases, and 13 bases lay between the germline ends. Germline V CDR1 and CDR2: SQVTM, ANQGSEA. This CDR3 is 12 amino acids long. The CDR3 sequence is CSDRSSSETQYF. As DNA, the CDR3 is TGCAGCGATCGGTCCAGTTCAGAGACCCAGTACTTC.